This entry concerns a single TCR beta chain. Germline V gene lookup returns CDR1 SGHRS and CDR2 YFSETQ. CDR3 length: 14 amino acids. V was cut by 4 bases and J by 0 bases, with 9 bases left in between. From CD4+ cells came CD45RA+ naive and CD45RA-negative memory subsets. The record originates from a study of shared clonotypes between healthy human individuals. About the study: Donors consisted of two women and a few men between 18 and 49.

Sequencing was performed with immunoSEQ multiplex PCR; in TCRdb, only in-frame clones are kept and a portion is missing. The table records under 650,000 clones, 90% to 96% of them present only once. The gene calls are TRBV5-1 and TRBJ2-3, with TRBD2 as a possible D gene (6 bases). The receptor comes from a woman aged 25 to 39 in good health. Material for sequencing was naive CD4+ T cells sorted from blood. The subset: CD45RA+ positively selected. CDR3 protein: CASSIGTSTDTQYF. Written as DNA, the CDR3 is TGCGCCAGCAGCATCGGGACTAGCACAGATACGCAGTATTTT.